One sample yielded the 32 T cell receptor beta chains listed below, sequenced in a study of T cell responses to AZD1222 COVID-19 vaccine. The method was immunoSEQ multiplex PCR; TCRdb's version includes in-frame clones alone and lacks a portion of them. The data show 150,000 or so clones, 91% seen once. The sample consisted of peripheral blood, taken on day 0 of AZD1222 vaccination. The receptors come from an adult in good health.

V is TRBV28 and J is TRBJ1-1; D gene uncertain. The CDR3 runs 12 residues. CDR1 is MDHEN, CDR2 SYDVKM, per germline. Trimming shortened V by 10 bases and J by 0 bases, and 9 bases separated the two germline ends. DNA for the CDR3: TGTGCCACCCTTGTTCTGAACACTGAAGCTTTCTTT. Its protein is CATLVLNTEAFF.

The chain links TRBV7-9 to TRBJ1-6, with TRBD1 as a possible D gene (5 bases). CDR3 length: 15 residues. Between the trimmed V and J ends, which lost 7 bases and 6 bases, there was a span of 16 bases. In germline, CDR1 is SEHNR, CDR2 FQNEAQ (reference sequence). The CDR3 protein is CASIKSGTVNSPLHF. As DNA, the CDR3 is TGTGCCAGCATCAAATCCGGGACGGTTAATTCACCCCTCCACTTT.

V is TRBV19 and J is TRBJ1-2; TRBD1 is a possible D gene (5 bases). The CDR3 has 13 residues. Trimming removed 0 bases at V and 6 bases at J, with 8 bases between. Germline V gives CDR1 LNHDA, CDR2 SQIVND (reference sequence). CDR3 coding DNA: TGTGCCAGTAGTATAGATCTGGGGGATGGCTACACCTTC. It translates to CASSIDLGDGYTF.

This chain links TRBV19 with TRBJ2-1; D is ambiguous. The germline CDR1 and CDR2 sequences are LNHDA and SQIVND (reference sequence). This CDR3 is built from 14 residues. The V gene lost 6 bases and the J gene lost 6 bases, with 15 bases spanning the gap. In DNA, the CDR3 is TGTGCCAGTAGCCCCCTGGGGTCTATCAATGAGCAGTTCTTC. Amino acid sequence: CASSPLGSINEQFF.

This clone appeared a few times. The chain couples TRBV11-1 to TRBJ1-1, with D tentatively TRBD1 (6 bases). This CDR3 has 13 amino acids. Germline CDR1 and CDR2: SGHAT and FQDESV (reference sequence). The V gene lost 5 bases and the J gene lost 5 bases, with 12 bases spanning the gap. The CDR3 loop reads CASSQRTVTEAFF. Here the CDR3 DNA reads TGTGCCAGCAGCCAAAGGACAGTAACTGAAGCTTTCTTT.

The chain links TRBV6-5 to TRBJ2-7, with 8 bases lining up with TRBD1. The CDR3 covers 13 residues. Germline CDR1 and CDR2: MNHEY and SVGAGI. Trimming cost V 7 bases and J 6 bases; bases outside gene matches: 8. CDR3 residues: CASMRQGSFEQYF. CDR3 bases: TGTGCCAGCATGAGACAGGGGTCTTTCGAGCAGTACTTC.

V usage is TRBV30 and J usage is TRBJ1-1; tentatively, D is TRBD1 (6 bases). From germline, CDR1 is GTSNPN and CDR2 SVGIG (reference sequence). V was trimmed by 4 bases and J by 1 base, leaving 13 bases between them. The length of the CDR3 is 14 residues. DNA for the CDR3: TGTGCCTGGACCCCGGGACACTCGAACACTGAAGCTTTCTTT. Translation: CAWTPGHSNTEAFF.

The rearrangement joins TRBV7-9 to TRBJ1-1; tentatively, D is TRBD1 (5 bases). V was clipped by 5 bases and J by 1 base, with 11 bases between them. CDR1 is SEHNR, CDR2 FQNEAQ, per germline (reference sequence). The CDR3 totals 14 residues. Here the CDR3 reads CASSPQRGNTEAFF. The DNA of the CDR3 is TGTGCCAGCAGCCCTCAGAGGGGGAACACTGAAGCTTTCTTT.

This clone has a handful of counts. The V gene is TRBV10-3, the J gene TRBJ1-5; TRBD1 aligns across 7 bases. This CDR3 comprises 14 residues. The trim removed 8 bases at V and 6 bases at J, leaving 10 bases unmatched. Looked up from germline, CDR1 is ENHRY and CDR2 is SYGVKD. CDR3 DNA sequence: TGTGCCATCTCTAGGGGGCAGGGAGGTCAGCCCCAGCATTTT. The encoded protein is CAISRGQGGQPQHF.

This clone came up a few times. The V call is TRBV30, the J call TRBJ2-1; 10 nucleotides agree with TRBD2. CDR1 and CDR2 (germline): GTSNPN, SVGIG (reference sequence). Trimming cost V 1 base and J 0 bases; bases outside gene matches: 12. This CDR3 spans 19 amino acids. CDR3 in DNA: TGTGCCTGGAGTGACGGTCTAGCGGGAGACCTTCTCTCCTACAATGAGCAGTTCTTC. Translated: CAWSDGLAGDLLSYNEQFF.

The J gene is TRBJ2-6, the V gene TRBV6-1, with D uncertain. The germline CDR1 and CDR2 sequences are MNHNS and SASEGT. The ends were cut back, 4 bases at V and 1 base at J, with 11 bases in the middle. The CDR3 runs to 16 residues. In nucleotides, the CDR3 is TGTGCCAGCAGTGGTCCGGTGAGGTCTGGGGCCAACGTCCTGACTTTC. The encoded protein is CASSGPVRSGANVLTF.

This rearrangement joins TRBV29-1 to TRBJ1-1, with D unresolved. V shed 7 bases and J shed 1 base, with 16 bases lying between them. CDR3 size: 14 residues. Germline V gene sequence: CDR1 SQVTM, CDR2 ANQGSEA. The CDR3 sequence is CSAAALAGNTEAFF. The CDR3 DNA reads as TGCAGCGCCGCCGCCCTGGCAGGGAACACTGAAGCTTTCTTT.

This chain connects TRBV13 to TRBJ1-6; a weak D match, TRBD1 (6 bases). The CDR3 loop spans 16 amino acids. Looked up from germline, CDR1 is PRHDT and CDR2 is FYEKMQ (reference sequence). The V and J ends lost 2 bases and 8 bases respectively, with 16 bases between them. The CDR3 DNA reads as TGTGCCAGCAGCTTATACGGGAGGGACACGGATTCACCCCTCCACTTT. Translating it yields CASSLYGRDTDSPLHF.

The CDR3 sequence: CASSFGQVNSPLHF. In nucleotides, the CDR3 is TGTGCCAGCAGTTTCGGACAGGTTAATTCACCCCTCCACTTT. The chain employs TRBV27 and TRBJ1-6; 7 bases match TRBD1. Germline V gene sequence: CDR1 MNHEY, CDR2 SMNVEV (reference sequence). Trimming removed 3 bases from V and 6 bases from J; junction bases left unmatched: 2. The CDR3 extends over 14 amino acids.

In its sample, this clone was seen a few times. The V gene is TRBV7-3, the J gene TRBJ2-2; D remains ambiguous. Looked up from germline, CDR1 is SGHTA and CDR2 is FQGTGA. V dropped 6 bases and J dropped 2 bases, with 10 bases sitting between them. CDR3 size: 14 residues. The CDR3 bases are TGTGCCAGCAGGGCTGGGGTTAACACCGGGGAGCTGTTTTTT. Its protein product is CASRAGVNTGELFF.

V gene TRBV20-1 combines with J gene TRBJ2-7; TRBD2 is a possible D gene (5 bases). Germline V lookup: CDR1 DFQATT, CDR2 SNEGSKA (reference sequence). Trimming removed 7 bases at V and 3 bases at J, with 10 bases between. The CDR3 consists of 11 residues. CDR3 sequence reads: CSGNRGYEQYF. The CDR3 DNA reads TGCAGTGGTAATCGGGGCTACGAGCAGTACTTC.

This clone was picked up a small number of times. The chain is built from TRBV3-1 (or the pseudogene TRBV3-2) and TRBJ1-2; 7 bases line up with TRBD1. J was trimmed by 3 bases and V by 1 base; bases with no gene match: 11. The CDR3 length is 17 residues. Germline CDR1 reads LGHDT; CDR2 reads YNNKEL (reference sequence). CDR3 in amino acids: CASSQVSSGGLDYGYTF. The DNA of the CDR3 is TGTGCCAGCAGCCAAGTCTCCTCAGGGGGGCTCGACTATGGCTACACCTTC.

This clone was seen only a few times. This chain joins TRBV10-3 and TRBJ1-1; no clear D. There are 11 residues in the CDR3. Trimming removed 4 bases at V and 7 bases at J, with 7 bases between. Germline CDR1 ENHRY, CDR2 SYGVKD. The CDR3 region is CAISGRDEAFF. The CDR3 DNA is TGTGCCATCAGTGGACGTGATGAAGCTTTCTTT.

The rearrangement joins TRBV19 to TRBJ2-2, with D possibly TRBD1 on 6 matching bases. The CDR3 runs 17 residues. Per the germline V gene, CDR1 is LNHDA and CDR2 is SQIVND (reference sequence). The V end lost 7 bases, the J end lost 10 bases, and 28 bases lay between the germline ends. CDR3 DNA sequence: TGTGCCAGTACCCGGTCGCCCGCGACGGGACAAGGGCCGGAGCTGTTTTTT. Amino acid sequence: CASTRSPATGQGPELFF.

This clone was counted once. J is TRBJ1-2 and V is TRBV3-1 (or the pseudogene TRBV3-2); D possibly corresponds to TRBD1 (6 bases). The V end lost 7 bases, the J end lost 8 bases, and 14 bases lay between the germline ends. The germline V gene has CDR1 LGHDT and CDR2 YNNKEL (reference sequence). This CDR3 is built from 12 residues. The CDR3 spells CASTRTAGGYTF. The CDR3 DNA reads as TGTGCCAGCACCCGGACAGCGGGAGGCTACACCTTC.

This chain connects TRBV11-2 to TRBJ1-4, with 9 bases matching TRBD1. The ends lost 4 bases at V and 3 bases at J; junction bases unmatched: 6. Germline CDR1 and CDR2: SGHAT and FQNNGV. This CDR3 comprises 16 residues. The CDR3 DNA sequence: TGTGCCAGCAGCTCGGTTAGGGACAGGGCTAATGAAAAACTGTTTTTT. This gives the protein CASSSVRDRANEKLFF.

With respect to this clone: The same CDR3 also results from other DNA sequences found in this sample. The chain links TRBV7-2 to TRBJ2-7; tentative D call: TRBD1 (6 bases). Trimming cost V 2 bases and J 2 bases, with 10 bases left between them. The germline CDR1 and CDR2 sequences are SGHTA and FQGNSA. The CDR3 is 14 amino acids. CDR3 bases: TGTGCCAGCAGCTTATTAGGGGGAGCCTACGAGCAGTACTTC. Translating gives CASSLLGGAYEQYF.

V gene TRBV29-1 combines with J gene TRBJ1-2; the match to TRBD1 covers 9 bases. This CDR3 is 14 amino acids long. Per the germline V gene, CDR1 is SQVTM and CDR2 is ANQGSEA. V shed 5 bases, J shed 4 bases, and the junction held 8 bases outside the gene matches. In DNA form, the CDR3 reads TGCAGCGTTACCCATACAGGGGGCGTCTATGGCTACACCTTC. Its translation is CSVTHTGGVYGYTF.

V gene TRBV7-2 combines with J gene TRBJ2-7; 9 bases map to TRBD1. Germline CDR1 SGHTA, CDR2 FQGNSA. Trimming at V came to 4 bases and at J to 6 bases, leaving 4 bases not matched to a gene. CDR3 size: 13 residues. The CDR3 DNA reads TGTGCCAGCAGCTACACAGGGGGCGGCGAGCAGTACTTC. Translated, it gives CASSYTGGGEQYF.

This rearrangement joins TRBV7-9 to TRBJ1-1; maybe TRBD1 (5 bases). This CDR3 has 16 amino acids. The V gene lost 5 bases and the J gene lost 0 bases, with 16 bases spanning the gap. In germline, CDR1 is SEHNR, CDR2 FQNEAQ (reference sequence). The CDR3 region has the DNA TGTGCCAGCAGCCCGGGTGGGGCAGACCTGAACACTGAAGCTTTCTTT. Protein product: CASSPGGADLNTEAFF.

V gene TRBV5-1 combines with J gene TRBJ2-3; the D is unclear. The CDR3 sequence is 16 residues long. V shed 0 bases and J shed 2 bases, with 13 bases lying between them. Per germline, CDR1 SGHRS and CDR2 YFSETQ. The CDR3 spells CASSLEAATATDTQYF. The CDR3 DNA reads as TGCGCCAGCAGCTTGGAGGCCGCCACAGCCACAGATACGCAGTATTTT.

This chain links TRBV19 with TRBJ1-3, with a tentative D call TRBD1 (5 bases). The germline V gene encodes CDR1 LNHDA and CDR2 SQIVND (reference sequence). Trimming pared 6 bases from V and 5 bases from J, leaving 14 bases between. CDR3 length: 14 amino acids. CDR3 amino acids: CASRERGERNTIYF. As DNA, the CDR3 is TGTGCCAGTAGAGAACGGGGCGAGCGAAACACCATATATTTT.

The rearrangement uses TRBV11-2 and TRBJ2-1, with TRBD2 identical over 8 bases. Germline loops: CDR1 SGHAT, CDR2 FQNNGV. The CDR3 is 15 residues long. V shed 3 bases, J shed 8 bases, and the junction held 9 bases outside the gene matches. The CDR3 DNA reads TGTGCCAGCAGCTTGGTAGCGGGGATAAAGGATGAGCAGTTCTTC. Its protein product is CASSLVAGIKDEQFF.

The chain has TRBV29-1 and TRBJ1-2, with a tentative D call TRBD1 (5 bases). Germline V gene data show CDR1 as SQVTM and CDR2 as ANQGSEA. This CDR3 comprises 16 residues. Between the trimmed V and J ends, which lost 7 bases and 0 bases, there was a span of 21 bases. Here the CDR3 DNA reads TGCAGCGCCACGACAGACTCCCCGTACTCTAACTATGGCTACACCTTC. Translating it yields CSATTDSPYSNYGYTF. The variable domain in full, with the rest retrieved from reference TRBV29-1 and TRBJ1-2, is SAVISQKPSRDICQRGTSLTIQCQVDSQVTMMFWYRQQPGQSLTLIATANQGSEATYESGFVIDKFPISRPNLTFSTLTVSNMSPEDSSIYLCSATTDSPYSNYGYTFGSGTRLTVV.

The chain combines TRBV6-5 with TRBJ2-3; 7 bases line up with TRBD2. J gave up 4 bases and V 2 bases, and 9 bases lay outside the gene matches. The CDR3 runs to 16 residues. CDR1 is MNHEY, CDR2 SVGAGI, per germline. The CDR3: CASSYDRAGGADTQYF. DNA for the CDR3: TGTGCCAGCAGTTACGACAGAGCTGGGGGGGCAGATACGCAGTATTTT.

The chain combines TRBV6-5 with TRBJ1-3; tentative D call: TRBD1 (6 bases). Germline V lookup: CDR1 MNHEY, CDR2 SVGAGI. The CDR3 totals 15 residues. Trimming removed 5 bases from V and 0 bases from J, with 11 bases in between. DNA of the CDR3: TGTGCCAGCAGTAGGGACATAGGCTCTGGAAACACCATATATTTT. Its protein product is CASSRDIGSGNTIYF.

The chain is built from TRBV15 and TRBJ1-1; a weak D match, TRBD1 (5 bases). V lost 0 bases and J 4 bases, leaving 12 bases between the germline ends. The CDR3 runs to 15 residues. CDR1 is LNHNV, CDR2 YYDKDF, per germline (reference sequence). The CDR3, as DNA: TGTGCCACCAGCAGAGATCGTTTAAGGGGCACTGAAGCTTTCTTT. Protein sequence: CATSRDRLRGTEAFF.